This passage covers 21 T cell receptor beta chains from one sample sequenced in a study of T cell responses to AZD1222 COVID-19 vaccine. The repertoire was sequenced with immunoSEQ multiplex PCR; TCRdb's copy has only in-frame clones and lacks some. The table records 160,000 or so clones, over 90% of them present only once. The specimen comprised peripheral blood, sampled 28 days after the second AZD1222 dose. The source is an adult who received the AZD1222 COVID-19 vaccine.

The CDR3 bases are TGTGCCAGCAGCCAAGTTCGGACAGGGGTGAACACTGAAGCTTTCTTT. Protein: CASSQVRTGVNTEAFF. This chain links TRBV4-2 with TRBJ1-1, with 9 bases matching TRBD1. V was pared by 1 base and J by 0 bases, with 3 bases of the junction left unmatched. The CDR3 has 16 amino acids. Germline V lookup: CDR1 LGHNA, CDR2 YNFKEQ.

CDR3 DNA: TGTGCCAGCAGTTTCGGAACAGGGTACTCTGGAAACACCATATATTTT. This translates into CASSFGTGYSGNTIYF. The genes are TRBV28 and TRBJ1-3, with D perhaps matching TRBD1 (6 bases). V lost 3 bases and J 0 bases, leaving 12 bases between the germline ends. The CDR3 totals 16 residues. Germline CDR1 MDHEN, CDR2 SYDVKM.

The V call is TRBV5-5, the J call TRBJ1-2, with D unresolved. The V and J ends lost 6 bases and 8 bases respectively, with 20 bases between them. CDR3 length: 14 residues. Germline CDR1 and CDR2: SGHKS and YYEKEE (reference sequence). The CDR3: CASTNLLDHRGYTF. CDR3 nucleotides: TGTGCCAGCACCAACCTTTTAGACCACCGGGGCTACACCTTC. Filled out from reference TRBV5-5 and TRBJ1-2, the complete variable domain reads DAGVTQSPTHLIKTRGQQVTLRCSPISGHKSVSWYQQVLGQGPQFIFQYYEKEERGRGNFPDRFSARQFPNYSSELNVNALLLGDSALYLCASTNLLDHRGYTFGSGTRLTVV.

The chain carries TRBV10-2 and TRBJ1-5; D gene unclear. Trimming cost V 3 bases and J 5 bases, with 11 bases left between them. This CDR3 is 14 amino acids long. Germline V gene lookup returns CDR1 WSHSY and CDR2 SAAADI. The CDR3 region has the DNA TGCGCCAGCAGTGAAACGGGAGGCTATCAGCCCCAGCATTTT. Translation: CASSETGGYQPQHF.

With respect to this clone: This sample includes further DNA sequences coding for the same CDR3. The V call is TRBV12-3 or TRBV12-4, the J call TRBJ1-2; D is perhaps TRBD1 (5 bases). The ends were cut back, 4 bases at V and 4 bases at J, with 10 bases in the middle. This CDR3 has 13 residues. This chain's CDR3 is CASSYDSLYGYTF. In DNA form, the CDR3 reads TGTGCCAGCAGTTACGACAGCCTCTATGGCTACACCTTC.

Here the CDR3 reads CASSLNTRGSAIYF. The DNA for the CDR3 is TGTGCCAGCAGTTTAAACACCCGTGGTAGTGCCATATATTTT. The V call is TRBV27, the J call TRBJ1-3; D ambiguous. The CDR3 is 14 amino acids. Germline lookup yields CDR1 MNHEY and CDR2 SMNVEV (reference sequence). The ends were cut back, 2 bases at V and 11 bases at J, with 16 bases in the middle.

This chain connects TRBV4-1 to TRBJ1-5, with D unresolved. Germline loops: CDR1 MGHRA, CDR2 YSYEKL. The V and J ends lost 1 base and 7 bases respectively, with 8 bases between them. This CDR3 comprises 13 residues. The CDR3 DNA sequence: TGCGCCAGCAGCCAAGGATACGGACAGCCCCAGCATTTT. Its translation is CASSQGYGQPQHF.

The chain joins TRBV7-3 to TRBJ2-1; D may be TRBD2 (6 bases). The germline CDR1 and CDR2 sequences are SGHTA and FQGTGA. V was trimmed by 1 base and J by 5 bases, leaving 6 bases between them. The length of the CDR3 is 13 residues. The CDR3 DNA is TGTGCCAGCAGCTTAATAGCGGACAATGAGCAGTTCTTC. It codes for CASSLIADNEQFF. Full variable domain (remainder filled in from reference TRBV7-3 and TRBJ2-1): GAGVSQTPSNKVTEKGKYVELRCDPISGHTALYWYRQSLGQGPEFLIYFQGTGAADDSGLPNDRFFAVRPEGSVSTLKIQRTERGDSAVYLCASSLIADNEQFFGPGTRLTVL.

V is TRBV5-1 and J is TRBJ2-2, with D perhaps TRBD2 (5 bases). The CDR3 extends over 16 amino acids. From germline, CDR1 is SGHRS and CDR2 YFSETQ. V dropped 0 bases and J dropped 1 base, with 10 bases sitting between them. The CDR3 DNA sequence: TGCGCCAGCAGCTTGGGGGCAGCGGTGAACACCGGGGAGCTGTTTTTT. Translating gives CASSLGAAVNTGELFF.

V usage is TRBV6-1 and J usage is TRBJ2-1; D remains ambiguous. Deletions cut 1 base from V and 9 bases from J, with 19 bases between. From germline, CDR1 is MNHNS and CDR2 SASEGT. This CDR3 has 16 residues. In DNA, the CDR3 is TGTGCCAGCAGTGAAGGGGGTCGGCCGCTCATAAGTGAGCAGTTCTTC. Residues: CASSEGGRPLISEQFF.

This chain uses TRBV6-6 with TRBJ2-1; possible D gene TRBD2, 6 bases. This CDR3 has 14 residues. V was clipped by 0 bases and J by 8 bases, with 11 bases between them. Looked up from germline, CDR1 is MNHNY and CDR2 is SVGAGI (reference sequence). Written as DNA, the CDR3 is TGTGCCAGCAGTTACTCGGAGGGTCGGGATGAGCAGTTCTTC. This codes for CASSYSEGRDEQFF.

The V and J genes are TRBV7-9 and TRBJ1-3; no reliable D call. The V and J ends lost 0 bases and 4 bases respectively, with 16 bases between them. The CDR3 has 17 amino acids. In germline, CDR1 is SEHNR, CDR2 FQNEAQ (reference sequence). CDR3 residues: CASSLARGTDGGNTIYF. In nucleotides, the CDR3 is TGTGCCAGCAGCTTAGCCCGAGGAACCGACGGAGGAAACACCATATATTTT.

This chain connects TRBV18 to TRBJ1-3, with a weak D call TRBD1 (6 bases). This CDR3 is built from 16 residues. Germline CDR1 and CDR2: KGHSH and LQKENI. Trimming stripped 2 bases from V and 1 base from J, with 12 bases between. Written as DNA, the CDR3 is TGTGCCAGCTCACCAACCGGGACACCTTCTGGAAACACCATATATTTT. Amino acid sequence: CASSPTGTPSGNTIYF.

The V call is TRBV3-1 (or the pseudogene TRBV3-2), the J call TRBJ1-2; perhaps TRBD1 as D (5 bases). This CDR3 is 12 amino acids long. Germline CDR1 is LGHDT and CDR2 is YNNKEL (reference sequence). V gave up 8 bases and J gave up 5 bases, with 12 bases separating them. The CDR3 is CASRGGRYGYTF. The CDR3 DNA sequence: TGTGCCAGCCGGGGGGGGAGGTATGGCTACACCTTC.

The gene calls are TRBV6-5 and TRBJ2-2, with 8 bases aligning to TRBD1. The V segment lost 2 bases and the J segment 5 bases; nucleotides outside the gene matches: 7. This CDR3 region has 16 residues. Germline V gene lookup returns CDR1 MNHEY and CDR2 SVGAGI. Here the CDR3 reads CASSYTRDRWTGELFF. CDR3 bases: TGTGCCAGCAGTTACACCCGGGACAGGTGGACCGGGGAGCTGTTTTTT.

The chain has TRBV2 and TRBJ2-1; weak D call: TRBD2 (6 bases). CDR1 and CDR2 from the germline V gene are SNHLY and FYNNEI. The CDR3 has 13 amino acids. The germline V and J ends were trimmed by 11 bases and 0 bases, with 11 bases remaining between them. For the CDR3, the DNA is TGTGCCGCTCGCGGGGACTCCTACAATGAGCAGTTCTTC. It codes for CAARGDSYNEQFF. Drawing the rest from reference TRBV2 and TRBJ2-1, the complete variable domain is EPEVTQTPSHQVTQMGQEVILRCVPISNHLYFYWYRQILGQKVEFLVSFYNNEISEKSEIFDDQFSVERPDGSNFTLKIRSTKLEDSAMYFCAARGDSYNEQFFGPGTRLTVL.

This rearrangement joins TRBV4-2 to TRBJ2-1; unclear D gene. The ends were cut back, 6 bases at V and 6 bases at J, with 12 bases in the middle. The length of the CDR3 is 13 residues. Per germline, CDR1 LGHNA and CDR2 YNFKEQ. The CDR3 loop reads CASRAGWANEQFF. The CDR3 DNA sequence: TGTGCCAGCAGAGCCGGCTGGGCCAATGAGCAGTTCTTC.

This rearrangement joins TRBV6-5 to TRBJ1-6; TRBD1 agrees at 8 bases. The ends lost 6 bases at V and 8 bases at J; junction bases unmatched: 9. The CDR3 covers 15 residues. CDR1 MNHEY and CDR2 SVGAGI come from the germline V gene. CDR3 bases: TGTGCCAGCAGGCAGGCCGGGACAGGACATTCACCCCTCCACTTT. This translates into CASRQAGTGHSPLHF.

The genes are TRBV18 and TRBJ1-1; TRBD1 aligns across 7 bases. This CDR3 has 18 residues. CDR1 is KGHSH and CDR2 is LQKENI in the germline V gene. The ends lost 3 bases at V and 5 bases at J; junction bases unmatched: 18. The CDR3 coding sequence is TGTGCCAGCTCACCTAACCGCTTAAGACAGGGATTTTTAACTGAAGCTTTCTTT. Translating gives CASSPNRLRQGFLTEAFF. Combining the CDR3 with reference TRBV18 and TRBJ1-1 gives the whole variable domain NAGVMQNPRHLVRRRGQEARLRCSPMKGHSHVYWYRQLPEEGLKFMVYLQKENIIDESGMPKERFSAEFPKEGPSILRIQQVVRGDSAAYFCASSPNRLRQGFLTEAFFGQGTRLTVV.

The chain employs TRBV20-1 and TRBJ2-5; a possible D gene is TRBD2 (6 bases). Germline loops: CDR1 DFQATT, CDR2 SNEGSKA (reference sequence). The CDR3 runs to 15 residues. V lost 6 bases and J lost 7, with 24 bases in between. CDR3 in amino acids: CSASVASGGVGTQYF. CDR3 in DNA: TGCAGTGCGAGTGTTGCATCGGGCGGGGTTGGGACCCAGTACTTC.

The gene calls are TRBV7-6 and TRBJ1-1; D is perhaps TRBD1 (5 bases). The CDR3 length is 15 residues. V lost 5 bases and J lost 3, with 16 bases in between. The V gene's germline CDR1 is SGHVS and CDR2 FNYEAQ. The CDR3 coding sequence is TGTGCCAGCAGCGACAGAGGGGCTAAAGACACTGAAGCTTTCTTT. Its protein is CASSDRGAKDTEAFF.